This T cell receptor beta chain was captured in a study of blood T cell repertoires in COVID-19. Study as a whole: The United States, Italy and Spain were the sources of the acute and convalescent COVID-19 samples.

In the study's own analysis: The authors estimated nucleated cell counts from reference gene primer amplification. Profiling relied on immunoSEQ multiplex PCR, and the TCRdb table lists in-frame clones only, not all of them. V and J calls and clone size are those listed in that table; D and trimming were worked out from the DNA. The table records fewer than 150,000 clones, about 77% of them present only once. The source material was peripheral blood. The origin of this receptor is a man at least 80 years old with acute or convalescent COVID-19.

This CDR3 reads CASSPRDYGYTF. CDR3 sequence (DNA): TGTGCCAGCAGCCCGCGAGACTATGGCTACACCTTC. The chain uses TRBV6-5 and TRBJ1-2, with no clear D. V lost 6 bases and J lost 3, with 8 bases in between. The CDR3 is 12 residues long. The germline gives CDR1 MNHEY, CDR2 SVGAGI.